This T cell receptor beta chain was recovered during a study of follicular helper T cells after annual influenza vaccination. The wider study: After each seasonal flu vaccination, blood came on days 0, 7 and 28.

Profiled with immunoSEQ multiplex PCR; TCRdb holds only in-frame clones, not every one. The data hold 9,500 to 13,000 clones, with roughly 80% observed a single time. The study's findings and limits: Recurrent ICOS+CD38+ cTfh clonotypes included tetramer and AIM influenza-specific ones.

Comment on this clone: Its matching antigen is unknown.

This CDR3 has 14 residues. V was clipped by 4 bases and J by 0 bases, with 10 bases between them. Germline V lookup: CDR1 SQVTM, CDR2 ANQGSEA. Time point specified: 2015-2016 season, pre-vaccination. Sorted blood CD4 subsets were sequenced before and after adults received seasonal inactivated influenza vaccine. The chain links TRBV29-1 to TRBJ2-1; perhaps TRBD2 as D (6 bases). The clonotype was recovered from an adult who received the influenza vaccine. The specimen was CXCR5+ CD38- circulating T follicular helper cells from blood, collected on the day of influenza vaccination. Described subset: circulating Tfh, non-naive CD4+CXCR5+PD-1+ (ICOS+CD38+ or ICOS-CD38-). CDR3 residues: CSVARESSYNEQFF. DNA of the CDR3: TGCAGCGTTGCGCGGGAAAGCTCCTACAATGAGCAGTTCTTC.